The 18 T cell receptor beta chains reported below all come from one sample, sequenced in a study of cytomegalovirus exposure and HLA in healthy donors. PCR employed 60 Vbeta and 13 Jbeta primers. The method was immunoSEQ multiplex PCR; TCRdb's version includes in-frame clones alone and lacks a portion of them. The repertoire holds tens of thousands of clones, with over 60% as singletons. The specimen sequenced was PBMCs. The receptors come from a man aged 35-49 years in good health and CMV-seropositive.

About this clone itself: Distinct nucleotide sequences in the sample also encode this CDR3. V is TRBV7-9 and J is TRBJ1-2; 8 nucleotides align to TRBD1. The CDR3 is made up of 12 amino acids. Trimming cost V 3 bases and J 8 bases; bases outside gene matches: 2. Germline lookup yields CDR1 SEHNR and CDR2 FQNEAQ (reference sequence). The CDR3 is CASSFRQGGYTF. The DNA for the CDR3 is TGTGCCAGCAGCTTTCGACAGGGGGGCTACACCTTC.

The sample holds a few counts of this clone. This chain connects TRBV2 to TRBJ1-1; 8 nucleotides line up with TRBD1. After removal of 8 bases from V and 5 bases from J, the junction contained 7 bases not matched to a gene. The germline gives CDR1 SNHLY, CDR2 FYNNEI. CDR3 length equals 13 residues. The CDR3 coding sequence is TGTGCCAGCTTCCCTCAGGGGGCAACTGAAGCTTTCTTT. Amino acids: CASFPQGATEAFF. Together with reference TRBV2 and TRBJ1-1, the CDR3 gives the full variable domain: EPEVTQTPSHQVTQMGQEVILRCVPISNHLYFYWYRQILGQKVEFLVSFYNNEISEKSEIFDDQFSVERPDGSNFTLKIRSTKLEDSAMYFCASFPQGATEAFFGQGTRLTVV.

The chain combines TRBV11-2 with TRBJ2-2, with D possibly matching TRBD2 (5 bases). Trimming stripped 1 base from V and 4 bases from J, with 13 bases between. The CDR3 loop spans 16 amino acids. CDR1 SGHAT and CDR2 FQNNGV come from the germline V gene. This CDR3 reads CASSLGEGSSTGELFF. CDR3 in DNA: TGTGCCAGCAGCTTAGGAGAGGGTTCGAGCACCGGGGAGCTGTTTTTT.

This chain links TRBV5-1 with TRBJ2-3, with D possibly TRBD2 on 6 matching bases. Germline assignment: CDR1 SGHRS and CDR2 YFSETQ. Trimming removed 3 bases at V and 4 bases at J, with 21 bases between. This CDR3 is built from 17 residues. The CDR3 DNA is TGCGCCAGCAGCTGGAGGGATCCCTCGAGTCTTTCAGATACGCAGTATTTT. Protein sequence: CASSWRDPSSLSDTQYF.

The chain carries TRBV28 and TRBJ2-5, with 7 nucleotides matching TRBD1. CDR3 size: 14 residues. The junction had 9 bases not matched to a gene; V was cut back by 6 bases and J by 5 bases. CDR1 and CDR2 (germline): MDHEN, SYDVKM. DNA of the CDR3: TGTGCCAGCAGCAAAAGACAGGGCGTCGAGACCCAGTACTTC. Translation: CASSKRQGVETQYF.

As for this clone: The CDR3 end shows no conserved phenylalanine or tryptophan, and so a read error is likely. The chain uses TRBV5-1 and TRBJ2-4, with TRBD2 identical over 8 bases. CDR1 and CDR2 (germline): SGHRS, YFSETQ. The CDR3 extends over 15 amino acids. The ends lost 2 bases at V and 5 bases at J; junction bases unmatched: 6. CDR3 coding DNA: TGCGCCAGCAGCTTTATTGGGACTAGTGAAAACATTCAGTACCTC. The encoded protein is CASSFIGTSENIQYL.

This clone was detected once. Here the CDR3 reads CASMKLNTEAFF. The CDR3 coding sequence is TGTGCCAGTATGAAGCTGAACACTGAAGCTTTCTTT. V gene TRBV19 combines with J gene TRBJ1-1; no clear D. V lost 7 bases, J lost 0 bases, and 6 bases lay in between. CDR1 and CDR2 (germline): LNHDA, SQIVND (reference sequence). This CDR3 contains 12 residues.

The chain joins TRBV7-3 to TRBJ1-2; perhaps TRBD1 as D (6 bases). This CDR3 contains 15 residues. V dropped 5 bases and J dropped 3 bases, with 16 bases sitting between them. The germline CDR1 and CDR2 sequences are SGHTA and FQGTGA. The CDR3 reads CASSPRGRGDYGYTF. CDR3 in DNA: TGTGCCAGCAGCCCTAGAGGCAGGGGCGACTATGGCTACACCTTC.

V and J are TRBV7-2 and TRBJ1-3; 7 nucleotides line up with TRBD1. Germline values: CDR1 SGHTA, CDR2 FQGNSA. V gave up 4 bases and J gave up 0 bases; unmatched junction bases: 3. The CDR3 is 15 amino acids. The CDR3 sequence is CASSSWDSSGNTIYF. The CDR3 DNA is TGTGCCAGCAGCTCCTGGGACAGCTCTGGAAACACCATATATTTT.

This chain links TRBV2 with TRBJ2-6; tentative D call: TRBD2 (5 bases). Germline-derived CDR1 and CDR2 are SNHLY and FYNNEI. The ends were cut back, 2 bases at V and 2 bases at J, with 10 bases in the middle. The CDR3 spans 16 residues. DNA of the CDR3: TGTGCCAGCAGTGAACGGGCCGGGGCTGGGGCCAACGTCCTGACTTTC. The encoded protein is CASSERAGAGANVLTF.

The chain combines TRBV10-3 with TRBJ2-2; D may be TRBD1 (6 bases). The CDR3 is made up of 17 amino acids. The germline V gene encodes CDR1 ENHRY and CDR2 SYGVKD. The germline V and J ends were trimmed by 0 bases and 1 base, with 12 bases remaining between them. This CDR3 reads CAISESAGTKNTGELFF. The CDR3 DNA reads TGTGCCATCAGTGAGTCCGCTGGGACAAAGAACACCGGGGAGCTGTTTTTT.

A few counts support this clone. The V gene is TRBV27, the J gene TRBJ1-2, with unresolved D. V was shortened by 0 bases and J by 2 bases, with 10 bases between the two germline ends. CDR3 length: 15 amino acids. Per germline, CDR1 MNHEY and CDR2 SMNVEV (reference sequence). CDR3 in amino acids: CASSLSPGVNYGYTF. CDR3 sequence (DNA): TGTGCCAGCAGTTTATCCCCCGGGGTCAACTATGGCTACACCTTC.

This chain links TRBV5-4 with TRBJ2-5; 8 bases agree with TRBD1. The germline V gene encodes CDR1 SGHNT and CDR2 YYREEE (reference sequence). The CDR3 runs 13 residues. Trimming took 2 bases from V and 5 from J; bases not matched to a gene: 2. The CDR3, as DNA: TGTGCCAGCAGCTTTACAGGGGGGGAGACCCAGTACTTC. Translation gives CASSFTGGETQYF.

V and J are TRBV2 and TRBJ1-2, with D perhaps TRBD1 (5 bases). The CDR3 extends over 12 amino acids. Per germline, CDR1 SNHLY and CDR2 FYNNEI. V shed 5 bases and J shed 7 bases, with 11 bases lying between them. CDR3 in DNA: TGTGCCAGCAGTTCAGGGAGGGGTGGCTACACCTTC. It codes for CASSSGRGGYTF.

Here the CDR3 DNA reads TGTGCCAGCAGCCGTCAACAGGGCCTGAACACTGAAGCTTTCTTT. Protein: CASSRQQGLNTEAFF. The chain uses TRBV5-4 and TRBJ1-1; a possible D gene is TRBD1 (6 bases). This CDR3 region has 15 residues. Trimming took off 4 bases at V and 0 bases at J, with 13 bases between the two ends. In germline, CDR1 is SGHNT, CDR2 YYREEE (reference sequence).

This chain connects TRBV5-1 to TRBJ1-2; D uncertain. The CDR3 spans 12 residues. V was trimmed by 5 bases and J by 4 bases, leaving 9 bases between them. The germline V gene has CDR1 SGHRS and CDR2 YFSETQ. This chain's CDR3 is CASSVTFYGYTF. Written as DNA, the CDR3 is TGCGCCAGCAGTGTGACTTTCTATGGCTACACCTTC.

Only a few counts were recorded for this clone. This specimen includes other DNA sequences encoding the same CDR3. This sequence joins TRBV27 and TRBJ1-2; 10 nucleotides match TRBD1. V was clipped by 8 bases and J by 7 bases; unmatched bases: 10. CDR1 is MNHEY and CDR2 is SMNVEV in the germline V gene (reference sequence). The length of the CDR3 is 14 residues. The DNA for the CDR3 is TGTGCCAGCGGGCTAGGACAGGGGGGGGGTGGCTACACCTTC. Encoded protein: CASGLGQGGGGYTF.

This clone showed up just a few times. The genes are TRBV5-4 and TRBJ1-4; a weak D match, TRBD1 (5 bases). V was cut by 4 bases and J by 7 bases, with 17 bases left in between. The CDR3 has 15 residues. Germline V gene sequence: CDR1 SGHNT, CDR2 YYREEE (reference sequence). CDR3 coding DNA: TGTGCCAGCAGCCCCCGGGCCGGCGGGGGTGAAAAACTGTTTTTT. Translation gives CASSPRAGGGEKLFF.